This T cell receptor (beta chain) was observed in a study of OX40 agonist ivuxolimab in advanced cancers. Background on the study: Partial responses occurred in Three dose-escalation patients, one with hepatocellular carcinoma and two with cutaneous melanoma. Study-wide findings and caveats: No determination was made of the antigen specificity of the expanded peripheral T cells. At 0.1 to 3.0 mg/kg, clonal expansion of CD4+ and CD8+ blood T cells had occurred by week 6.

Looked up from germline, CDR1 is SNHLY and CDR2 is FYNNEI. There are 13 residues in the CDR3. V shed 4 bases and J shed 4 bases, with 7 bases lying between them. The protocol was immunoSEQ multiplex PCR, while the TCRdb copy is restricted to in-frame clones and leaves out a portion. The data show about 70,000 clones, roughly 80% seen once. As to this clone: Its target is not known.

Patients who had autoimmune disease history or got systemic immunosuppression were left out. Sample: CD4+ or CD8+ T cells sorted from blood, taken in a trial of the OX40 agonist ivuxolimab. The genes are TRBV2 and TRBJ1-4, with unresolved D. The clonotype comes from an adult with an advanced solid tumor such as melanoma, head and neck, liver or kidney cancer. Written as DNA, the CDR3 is TGTGCCAGCAGTGCTGTAGTTAATGAAAAACTGTTTTTT. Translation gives CASSAVVNEKLFF.